One sample yielded the 26 T cell receptor delta chains listed below, sequenced in a study of gamma-delta chains in newborns, infants, children. TCRdb reprocessed the reads using CATT. The profile shows 2,000 to 3,000 delta-chain clones, around 0.99% of them singletons. Sequenced input: blood. Source of these receptors: a child who was a newborn, infant or young child, either healthy, febrile or measles-vaccinated (not recorded which).

This clone was seen only a few times. It is likely a read error: a sequence one base away is far more abundant. The sample has other DNA sequences that encode this CDR3 too. The rearrangement joins TRDV2 to TRDJ3, with TRDD3 identical over 12 bases. This CDR3 has 20 residues. Looked up from germline, CDR1 is GEAIGNYY and CDR2 is EKD. Here the CDR3 reads CACDTYWGIPRSWDTRQMFF. In DNA form, the CDR3 reads TGTGCCTGTGACACCTACTGGGGGATACCACGCTCCTGGGACACCCGACAGATGTTCTTC.

Relative to its sample, this clone is medium-sized. It is likely a read error: a sequence one base away is far more abundant. The chain couples TRDV2 to TRDJ1; D is perhaps TRDD3 (6 bases). Germline V lookup: CDR1 GEAIGNYY, CDR2 EKD. V lost 3 bases and J lost 0, with 10 bases in between. This CDR3 is 14 amino acids long. Here the CDR3 DNA reads TGTGCCTGTGACGCCGTGGGGGACACCGATAAACTCATCTTT. Its translation is CACDAVGDTDKLIF.

By frequency in the sample, this clone is medium-sized. It is likely a read error: a sequence one base away is far more abundant. The CDR3 bases are TGTGCCTGTGACACCGCGGGGGACACCGATAAACTCATCTTT. Translating it yields CACDTAGDTDKLIF. V and J are TRDV2 and TRDJ1, with a possible D match to TRDD3 (5 bases). Germline-derived CDR1 and CDR2 are GEAIGNYY and EKD. Trimming took 0 bases from V and 0 from J, leaving 7 bases between them. This CDR3 region has 14 residues.

Concerning this clone: A single base is all that separates this from a far larger clone, so a read error is likely. This specimen includes other DNA sequences encoding the same CDR3. The chain couples TRDV2 to TRDJ1; 7 positions agree with TRDD3. The CDR3 spans 14 residues. Germline values: CDR1 GEAIGNYY, CDR2 EKD. The CDR3 here is CACDKWGKTDKLIF. The CDR3 region has the DNA TGTGCCTGTGACAAATGGGGGAAGACCGATAAACTTATCTTT.

A note on this clone: One end of the junction fails to match germline, which may point to a read error. The chain employs TRDV2 and TRDJ3; 8 nucleotides match TRDD3. From germline, CDR1 is GEAIGNYY and CDR2 EKD. The CDR3 has 17 residues. CDR3 protein: CARDVLGGSWDTRQMFF. The DNA of the CDR3 is TGTGCCCGTGACGTACTGGGGGGCTCCTGGGACACCCGACAGATGTTTTTC.

This clone counts as medium-sized. A far larger clone differs by one base, so this is likely a read error. The chain employs TRDV2 and TRDJ2, with TRDD3 identical over 7 bases. Germline assignment: CDR1 GEAIGNYY and CDR2 EKD. J was trimmed by 5 bases and V by 3 bases; bases with no gene match: 8. The CDR3 length is 15 residues. The CDR3 spells CACDAVGDTTAQLFF. The DNA for the CDR3 is TGTGCCTGTGACGCCGTGGGGGACACCACAGCACAACTCTTCTTT.

This clone was seen more than once but under ten times. A far larger clone differs by one base, so this is likely a read error. This chain links TRDV2 with TRDJ3, with TRDD3 identical over 12 bases. The germline CDR1 and CDR2 sequences are GEAIGNYY and EKD. This CDR3 spans 21 amino acids. CDR3 amino acids: CACDTVLGDTLSSRDTRQMFF. The CDR3, as DNA: TGTGCCTGTGACACCGTACTGGGGGATACACTGAGCTCCCGGGACACCCGACAGATGTTTTTC.

This clone has only a few counts. It is likely a read error: a sequence one base away is far more abundant. At the DNA level, this CDR3 is encoded by other sequences in the same sample as well. The chain is built from TRDV2 and TRDJ3; 10 bases align to TRDD3. CDR1 and CDR2 (germline): GEAIGNYY, EKD. The CDR3 consists of 20 residues. CDR3 residues: CACDTGTWGIGAWDTRQMFF. The CDR3 nucleotides are TGTGCCTGTGACACCGGGACCTGGGGGATAGGCGCCTGGGACACTCGACAGATGTTTTTC.

In its sample, this clone was seen many times. Given a far larger clone just one base away, this is likely a sequencing read error. V gene TRDV2 combines with J gene TRDJ1; 10 bases agree with TRDD3. The CDR3 spans 14 residues. Germline V lookup: CDR1 GEAIGNYY, CDR2 EKD. V lost 5 bases, J lost 2 bases, and 4 bases stayed unmatched. CDR3 amino acids: CACGLLGDTDKLIF. As DNA, the CDR3 is TGTGCCTGTGGCCTACTGGGGGATACCGATAAACTCATCTTT.

Concerning this clone: This DNA's translation differs at residue 9 from TCRdb's protein, which comes from a much larger clone; a read error is likely, and the protein shown is translated from the DNA. The chain is built from TRDV2 and TRDJ3; TRDD3 agrees at 8 bases. The germline V gene has CDR1 GEAIGNYY and CDR2 EKD. J lost 0 bases, V lost 3 bases, and 15 bases had no gene match. The CDR3 contains 21 residues. In DNA, the CDR3 is TGTGCCTGTGACCGGTACTGGGGGGCACGTCTTAGCTCCTGGGACACCCGACAGATGTTTTTC. Residues: CACDRYWGARLSSWDTRQMFF.

This clone was detected only a few times. The protein recorded in TCRdb matches a much larger clone and deviates from this DNA's translation at residue 13, suggesting a read error; the protein here is obtained by translating the DNA. The CDR3 is CACDKLGEELTARLFF. The DNA for the CDR3 is TGTGCCTGTGACAAACTGGGGGAAGAATTGACAGCACGACTCTTCTTT. The J gene is TRDJ2, the V gene TRDV2, with 9 bases matching TRDD3. The germline V gene encodes CDR1 GEAIGNYY and CDR2 EKD. This CDR3 comprises 16 residues.

This clone occurred a few times. TCRdb pairs this DNA with a much larger clone's protein that differs at residue 7, likely a read error; the protein shown was translated from the DNA. This chain joins TRDV2 and TRDJ3; 8 positions match TRDD3. V shed 3 bases, J shed 2 bases, and the junction held 11 bases outside the gene matches. The CDR3 runs to 19 residues. Germline CDR1 is GEAIGNYY and CDR2 is EKD. The DNA for the CDR3 is TGTGCCTGTGACCCATTACGGGGGGATAATCCCTGGGACACCCGACAGATGTTTTTC. Translation gives CACDPLRGDNPWDTRQMFF.

This clone has just a few counts. TCRdb shows a much larger clone's protein in place of this DNA's translation, and the two differ at residue 6, likely through a read error; the protein shown is translated from the DNA. The CDR3: CAFGLVRLGDKADKLIF. CDR3 DNA: TGTGCCTTTGGCCTGGTCCGTCTGGGGGATAAGGCCGATAAACTCATCTTT. The rearrangement joins TRDV3 to TRDJ1; TRDD3 matches at 10 bases. The J segment lost 3 bases and the V segment lost 2 bases, leaving 15 bases of the junction unmatched. This CDR3 has 17 residues. From germline, CDR1 is TVYSNPD and CDR2 GDNSRS (reference sequence).

Comments on this clone: It differs at one base from a far larger clone, so likely a read error. The sample has other DNA sequences that encode this CDR3 too. The chain recombines TRDV2 with TRDJ3; TRDD3 aligns across 7 bases. The CDR3 has 18 residues. CDR1 and CDR2 from the germline V gene are GEAIGNYY and EKD. CDR3 DNA sequence: TGTGCCTGTGACACCGTACTGGGGAGCTCCTGGGACACCCGGCAGATGTTTTTC. It encodes CACDTVLGSSWDTRQMFF.

About this clone itself: The mismatch at residue 18 between this DNA's translation and the TCRdb protein of a much larger clone likely reflects a read error; the protein shown is translated from the DNA. The V and J genes are TRDV2 and TRDJ3; 9 positions match TRDD3. Germline V lookup: CDR1 GEAIGNYY, CDR2 EKD. The CDR3 spans 20 residues. CDR3 sequence: CACDPATGGPSSWDTRQKFF. In DNA form, the CDR3 reads TGTGCCTGTGACCCGGCTACTGGGGGACCGAGCTCCTGGGACACCCGACAGAAGTTTTTC.

Of note for this clone: The protein recorded in TCRdb matches a much larger clone and deviates from this DNA's translation at residue 8, suggesting a read error; the protein here is obtained by translating the DNA. The chain employs TRDV2 and TRDJ2; possibly TRDD3 for D (5 bases). The V end lost 0 bases, the J end lost 0 bases, and 10 bases lay between the germline ends. CDR3 length: 16 amino acids. Germline V gene sequence: CDR1 GEAIGNYY, CDR2 EKD. CDR3 region: CACDTVGNTLTAQLFF. The DNA of the CDR3 is TGTGCCTGTGACACCGTGGGGAATACTTTGACAGCACAACTCTTCTTT.

There are many counts of this clone. A read error is likely here: a far larger clone is one base away. The chain is built from TRDV2 and TRDJ3; 9 nucleotides align to TRDD3. V lost 3 bases and J lost 0; bases outside the gene matches: 5. Germline CDR1 reads GEAIGNYY; CDR2 reads EKD. The CDR3 totals 18 residues. The CDR3 region has the DNA TGTGCCTGTGACGTACTGGGGGAGAGCTCCTGGGACACCCGACAGATGTTTTTC. This translates into CACDVLGESSWDTRQMFF.

This clone was observed a few times. It differs at one base from a far larger clone, so likely a read error. At the DNA level, this CDR3 is encoded by other sequences in the same sample as well. The chain joins TRDV2 to TRDJ3, with a weak D call TRDD3 (5 bases). The CDR3 contains 16 residues. V shed 0 bases and J shed 1 base, with 6 bases lying between them. Germline CDR1 GEAIGNYY, CDR2 EKD. CDR3 DNA: TGTGCCTGTGACACCATGGGGTCCTGGGACACCCGACAGATGTTTTTC. Amino acids: CACDTMGSWDTRQMFF.

This clone turned up a few times. A far larger clone is a single base away, which makes a read error likely. Distinct nucleotide sequences in the sample also encode this CDR3. The chain combines TRDV2 with TRDJ3, with 10 bases matching TRDD3. Germline CDR1 is GEAIGNYY and CDR2 is EKD. Trimming at V came to 1 base and at J to 2 bases, leaving 10 bases not matched to a gene. The CDR3 consists of 20 residues. CDR3 bases: TGTGCCTGTGACACTGGGACCTGGGGGATAGGCGCCTGGGACACCCGACAGATGTTTTTC. Translated: CACDTGTWGIGAWDTRQMFF.

This clone is medium-sized by share. A far larger clone lies a single base away; this is likely a read error. Other DNA sequences in the same sample also yield this CDR3. This CDR3 is CACDTWGTDKLIF. CDR3 bases: TGTGCCTGCGACACCTGGGGGACCGATAAACTCATCTTT. V usage is TRDV2 and J usage is TRDJ1, with 7 bases identical to TRDD3. CDR3 size: 13 residues. The germline gives CDR1 GEAIGNYY, CDR2 EKD.

As for this clone: A far larger clone is off by one base, so a read error is likely. The chain couples TRDV2 to TRDJ3; the match to TRDD3 covers 7 bases. Germline V gene data show CDR1 as GEAIGNYY and CDR2 as EKD. The CDR3 runs 17 residues. CDR3 protein: CACDTAGGSWDTRRMFF. CDR3 nucleotide sequence: TGTGCCTGTGACACCGCTGGGGGCTCCTGGGACACCCGACGGATGTTTTTC.

This clone was counted a few times. With only one base between it and a far larger clone, this is likely a read error. Other DNA sequences in this sample translate to the same CDR3. This rearrangement joins TRDV2 to TRDJ3, with TRDD3 matching 8 bases. The CDR3 extends over 20 amino acids. The germline V gene encodes CDR1 GEAIGNYY and CDR2 EKD. The CDR3 here is CACDTVLGGRSSWDTRQMFF. CDR3 coding DNA: TGTGCCTGTGACACCGTACTGGGGGGCCGGAGCTCCTGGGACACCCGACAAATGTTTTTC.

This clone occurred a few times. TCRdb attributes to this sequence the protein of a much larger clone, which differs from the DNA translation at residue 7; a read error is likely, and the protein displayed is translated from the DNA. The CDR3: CACDILRDLTAQLFF. In DNA form, the CDR3 reads TGTGCCTGTGACATACTGAGGGATTTGACAGCACAACTCTTCTTT. The chain links TRDV2 to TRDJ2; D not resolved. The CDR3 loop spans 15 amino acids. V gave up 2 bases and J gave up 1 base, with 10 bases separating them. Germline V CDR1 and CDR2: GEAIGNYY, EKD.

About this clone: Translating this DNA gives a protein that differs at residue 6 from the TCRdb one, which belongs to a much larger clone; a read error is likely, and the protein shown is this translation. The DNA for the CDR3 is TGTGCCTGTGACACGGCGGGGGTTAAATCCTGGGACACCCGACAGATGTTTTTC. Protein sequence: CACDTAGVKSWDTRQMFF. The J gene is TRDJ3, the V gene TRDV2; a possible D gene is TRDD3 (5 bases). Germline V lookup: CDR1 GEAIGNYY, CDR2 EKD. The V end lost 1 base, the J end lost 1 base, and 13 bases lay between the germline ends. This CDR3 region has 18 residues.

This clone showed up just a few times. Since a far larger clone is one base different, this is likely a read error. Other nucleotide sequences from this sample produce the same CDR3. The chain is built from TRDV2 and TRDJ3, with D tentatively TRDD3 (6 bases). V was shortened by 1 base and J by 0 bases, with 12 bases between the two germline ends. Germline values: CDR1 GEAIGNYY, CDR2 EKD. This CDR3 comprises 18 residues. The chain's CDR3 is CACDTWGSSSWDTRQMFF. CDR3 in DNA: TGTGCCTGTGACACTTGGGGGTCGAGCTCCTGGGACACCCGACAGATGTTTTTC.

This clone was found a few times. A far bigger clonotype differs at one base, so this is likely a read error. Other DNA sequences from this sample encode an identical CDR3 as well. The V and J genes are TRDV2 and TRDJ3; 10 bases agree with TRDD3. This CDR3 has 24 residues. Unmatched junction bases numbered 19, after V lost 0 bases and J lost 0 bases. Germline CDR1 GEAIGNYY, CDR2 EKD. The CDR3 here is CACDTGRSSYWGMYSSWDTRQMFF. The CDR3 DNA reads TGTGCCTGTGACACCGGACGTAGTTCTTACTGGGGGATGTACAGCTCCTGGGACACCCGACAGATGTTTTTC.